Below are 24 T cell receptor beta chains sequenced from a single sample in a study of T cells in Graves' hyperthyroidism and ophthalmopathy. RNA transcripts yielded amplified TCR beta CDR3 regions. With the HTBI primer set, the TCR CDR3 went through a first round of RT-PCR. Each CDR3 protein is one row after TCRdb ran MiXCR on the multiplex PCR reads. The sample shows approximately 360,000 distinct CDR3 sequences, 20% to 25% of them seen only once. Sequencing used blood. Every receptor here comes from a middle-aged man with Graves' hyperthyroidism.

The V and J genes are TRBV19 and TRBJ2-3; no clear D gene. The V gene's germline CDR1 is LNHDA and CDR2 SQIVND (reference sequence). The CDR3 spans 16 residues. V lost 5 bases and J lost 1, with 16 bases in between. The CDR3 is CASSPRTAIGTDTQYF. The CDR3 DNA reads TGTGCCAGTAGTCCGCGGACGGCCATTGGCACAGATACGCAGTATTTT. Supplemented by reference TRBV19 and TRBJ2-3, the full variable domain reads DGGITQSPKYLFRKEGQNVTLSCEQNLNHDAMYWYRQDPGQGLRLIYYSQIVNDFQKGDIAEGYSVSREKKESFPLTVTSAQKNPTAFYLCASSPRTAIGTDTQYFGPGTRLTVL.

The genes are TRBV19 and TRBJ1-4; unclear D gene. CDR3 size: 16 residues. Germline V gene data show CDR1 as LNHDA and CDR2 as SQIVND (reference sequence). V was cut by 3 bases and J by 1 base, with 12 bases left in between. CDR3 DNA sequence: TGTGCCAGTAGTATGAGGCGCCCGGGAACTAATGAAAAACTGTTTTTT. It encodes CASSMRRPGTNEKLFF.

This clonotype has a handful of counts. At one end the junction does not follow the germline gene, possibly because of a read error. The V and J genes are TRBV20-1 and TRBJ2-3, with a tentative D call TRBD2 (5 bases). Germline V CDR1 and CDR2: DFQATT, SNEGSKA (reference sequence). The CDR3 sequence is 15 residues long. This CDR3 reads CSTRRAAQTGDTQYF. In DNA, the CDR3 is TGCAGTACTAGGCGGGCGGCCCAAACGGGAGATACGCAGTATTTT.

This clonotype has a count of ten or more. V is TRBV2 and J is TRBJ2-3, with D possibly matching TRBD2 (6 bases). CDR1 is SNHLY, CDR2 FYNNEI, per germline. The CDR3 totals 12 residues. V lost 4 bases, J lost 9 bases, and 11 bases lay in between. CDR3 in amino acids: CASSGEEITQYF. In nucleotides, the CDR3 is TGTGCCAGCAGTGGGGAGGAGATCACGCAGTATTTT.

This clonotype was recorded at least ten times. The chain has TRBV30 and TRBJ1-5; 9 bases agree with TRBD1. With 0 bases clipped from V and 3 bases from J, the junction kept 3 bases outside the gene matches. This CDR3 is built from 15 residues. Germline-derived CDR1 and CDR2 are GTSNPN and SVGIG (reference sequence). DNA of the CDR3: TGTGCCTGGAGTGTACGACAGGGGGTCAATCAGCCCCAGCATTTT. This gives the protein CAWSVRQGVNQPQHF.

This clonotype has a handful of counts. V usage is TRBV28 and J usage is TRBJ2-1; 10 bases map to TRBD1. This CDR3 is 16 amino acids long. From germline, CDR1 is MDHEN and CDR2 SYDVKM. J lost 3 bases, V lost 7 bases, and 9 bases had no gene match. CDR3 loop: CASTPSGTGDYNEQFF. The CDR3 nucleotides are TGTGCCAGCACCCCATCCGGGACAGGGGACTACAATGAGCAGTTCTTC.

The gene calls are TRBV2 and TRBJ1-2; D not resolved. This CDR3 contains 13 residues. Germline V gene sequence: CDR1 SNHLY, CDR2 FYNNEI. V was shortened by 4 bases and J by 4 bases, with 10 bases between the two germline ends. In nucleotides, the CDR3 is TGTGCCAGCAGTGCTGAAAAACTCTATGGCTACACCTTC. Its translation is CASSAEKLYGYTF.

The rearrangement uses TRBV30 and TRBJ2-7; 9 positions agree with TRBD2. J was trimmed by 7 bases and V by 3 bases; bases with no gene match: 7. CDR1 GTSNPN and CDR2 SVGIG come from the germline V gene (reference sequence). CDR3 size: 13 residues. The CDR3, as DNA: TGTGCCTGGAGGGAAAGCGGGAGGAAAGAGCAGTACTTC. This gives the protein CAWRESGRKEQYF. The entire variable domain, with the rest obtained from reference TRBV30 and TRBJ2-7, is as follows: SQTIHQWPATLVQPVGSPLSLECTVEGTSNPNLYWYRQAAGRGLQLLFYSVGIGQISSEVPQNLSASRPQDRQFILSSKKLLLSDSGFYLCAWRESGRKEQYFGPGTRLTVT.

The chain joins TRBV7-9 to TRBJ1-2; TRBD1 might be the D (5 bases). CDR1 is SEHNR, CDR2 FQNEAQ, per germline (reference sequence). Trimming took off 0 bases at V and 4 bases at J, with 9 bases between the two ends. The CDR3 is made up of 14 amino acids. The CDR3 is CASSLAGVPYGYTF. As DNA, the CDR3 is TGTGCCAGCAGCTTAGCGGGGGTCCCCTATGGCTACACCTTC. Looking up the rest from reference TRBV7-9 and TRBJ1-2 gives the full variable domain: DTGVSQNPRHKITKRGQNVTFRCDPISEHNRLYWYRQTLGQGPEFLTYFQNEAQLEKSRLLSDRFSAERPKGSFSTLEIQRTEQGDSAMYLCASSLAGVPYGYTFGSGTRLTVV.

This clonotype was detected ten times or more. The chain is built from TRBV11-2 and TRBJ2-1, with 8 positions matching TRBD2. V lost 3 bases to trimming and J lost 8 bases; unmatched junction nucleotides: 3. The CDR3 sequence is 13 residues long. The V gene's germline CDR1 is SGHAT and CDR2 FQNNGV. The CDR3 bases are TGTGCCAGCAGCTTTGAAGCGGGAGATGAGCAGTTCTTC. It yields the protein CASSFEAGDEQFF. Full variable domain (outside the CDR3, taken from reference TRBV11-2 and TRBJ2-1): EAGVAQSPRYKIIEKRQSVAFWCNPISGHATLYWYQQILGQGPKLLIQFQNNGVVDDSQLPKDRFSAERLKGVDSTLKIQPAKLEDSAVYLCASSFEAGDEQFFGPGTRLTVL.

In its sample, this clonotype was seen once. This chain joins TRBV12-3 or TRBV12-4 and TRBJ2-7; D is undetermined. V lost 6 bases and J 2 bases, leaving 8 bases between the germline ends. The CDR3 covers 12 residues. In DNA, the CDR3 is TGTGCCAGCAGCCCCTCCACCTACGAGCAGTACTTC. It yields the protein CASSPSTYEQYF.

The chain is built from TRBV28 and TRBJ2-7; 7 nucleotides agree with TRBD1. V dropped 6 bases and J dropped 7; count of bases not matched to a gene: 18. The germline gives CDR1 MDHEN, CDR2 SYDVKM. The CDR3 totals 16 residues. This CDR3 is CASRGPRDSLLEEQYF. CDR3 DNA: TGTGCCAGCAGAGGACCCCGGGACAGCCTTTTGGAGGAGCAGTACTTC.

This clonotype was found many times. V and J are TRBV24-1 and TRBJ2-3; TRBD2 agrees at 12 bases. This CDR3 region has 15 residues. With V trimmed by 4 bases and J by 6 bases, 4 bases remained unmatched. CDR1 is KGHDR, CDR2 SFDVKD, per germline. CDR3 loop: CATSDETSGSDTQYF. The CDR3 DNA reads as TGTGCCACCAGTGACGAGACTAGCGGGAGTGATACGCAGTATTTT.

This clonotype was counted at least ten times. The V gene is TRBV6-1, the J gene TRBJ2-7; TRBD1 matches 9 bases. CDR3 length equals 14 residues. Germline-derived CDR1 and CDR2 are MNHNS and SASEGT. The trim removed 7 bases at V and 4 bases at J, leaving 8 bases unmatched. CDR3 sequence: CASNTGGLGYEQYF. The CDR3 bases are TGTGCCAGCAATACAGGGGGCCTCGGGTACGAGCAGTACTTC.

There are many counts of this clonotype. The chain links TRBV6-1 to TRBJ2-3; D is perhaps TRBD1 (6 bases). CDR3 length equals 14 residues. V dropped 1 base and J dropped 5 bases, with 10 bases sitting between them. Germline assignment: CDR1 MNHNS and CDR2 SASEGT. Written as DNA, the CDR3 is TGTGCCAGCAGTGAAGTACAGGGAGTAGATACGCAGTATTTT. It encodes CASSEVQGVDTQYF.

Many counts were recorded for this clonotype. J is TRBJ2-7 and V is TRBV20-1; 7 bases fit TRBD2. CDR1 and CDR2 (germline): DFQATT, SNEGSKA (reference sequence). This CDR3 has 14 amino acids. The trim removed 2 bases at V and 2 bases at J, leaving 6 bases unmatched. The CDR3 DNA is TGCAGTGCTAGAACCGGCGGGGGAACCTACGAGCAGTACTTC. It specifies CSARTGGGTYEQYF.

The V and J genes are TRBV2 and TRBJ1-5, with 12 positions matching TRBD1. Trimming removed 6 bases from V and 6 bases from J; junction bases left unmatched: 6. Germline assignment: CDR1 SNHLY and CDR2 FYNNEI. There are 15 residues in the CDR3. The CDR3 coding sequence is TGTGCCAGCAGAGGGGGACAGGGGGCAGTTCAGCCCCAGCATTTT. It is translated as CASRGGQGAVQPQHF.

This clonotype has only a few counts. For the CDR3, the DNA is TGTGCCAGCAGCTCCCGGGACGGACCCTCCTACAATGAGCAGTTCTTC. It encodes CASSSRDGPSYNEQFF. The rearrangement links TRBV11-3 to TRBJ2-1; D might be TRBD1 or TRBD2, each matching 5 bases. This CDR3 is built from 16 residues. V was trimmed by 4 bases and J by 0 bases, leaving 13 bases between them. CDR1 and CDR2 from the germline V gene are SGHNT and YENEEA.

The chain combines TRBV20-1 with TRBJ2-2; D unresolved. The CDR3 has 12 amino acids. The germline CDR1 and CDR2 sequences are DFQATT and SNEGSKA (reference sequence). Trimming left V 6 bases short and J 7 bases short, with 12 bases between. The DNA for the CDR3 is TGCAGTGCGGCCAGAGAGGTCGGGGAGCTGTTTTTT. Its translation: CSAAREVGELFF.

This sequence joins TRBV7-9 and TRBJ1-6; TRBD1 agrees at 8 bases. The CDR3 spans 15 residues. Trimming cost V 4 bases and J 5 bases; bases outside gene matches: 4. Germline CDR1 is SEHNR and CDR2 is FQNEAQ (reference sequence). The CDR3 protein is CASSSGQGDNSPLHF. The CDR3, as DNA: TGTGCCAGCAGCTCCGGACAGGGCGATAATTCACCCCTCCACTTT. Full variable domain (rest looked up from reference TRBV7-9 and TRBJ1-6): DTGVSQNPRHKITKRGQNVTFRCDPISEHNRLYWYRQTLGQGPEFLTYFQNEAQLEKSRLLSDRFSAERPKGSFSTLEIQRTEQGDSAMYLCASSSGQGDNSPLHFGNGTRLTVT.

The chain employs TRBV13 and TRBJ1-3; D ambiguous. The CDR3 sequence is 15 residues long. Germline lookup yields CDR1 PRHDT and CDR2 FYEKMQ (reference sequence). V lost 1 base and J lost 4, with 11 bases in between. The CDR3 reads CASSLVGELGNTIYF. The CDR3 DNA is TGTGCCAGCAGCTTAGTAGGTGAACTGGGAAACACCATATATTTT.

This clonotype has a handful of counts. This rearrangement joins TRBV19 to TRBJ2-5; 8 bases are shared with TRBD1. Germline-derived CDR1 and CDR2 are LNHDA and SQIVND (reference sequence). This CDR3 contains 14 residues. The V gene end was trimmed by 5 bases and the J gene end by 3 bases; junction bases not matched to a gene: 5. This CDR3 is CASSVTGGEETQYF. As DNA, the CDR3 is TGTGCCAGTAGTGTCACAGGGGGTGAAGAGACCCAGTACTTC.

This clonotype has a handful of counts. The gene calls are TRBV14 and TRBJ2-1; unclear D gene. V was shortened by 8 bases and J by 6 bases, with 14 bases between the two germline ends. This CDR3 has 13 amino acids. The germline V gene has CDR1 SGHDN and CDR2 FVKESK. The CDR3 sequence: CASSLLLTNEQFF. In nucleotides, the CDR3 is TGTGCCAGCTCCCTCCTACTTACCAATGAGCAGTTCTTC. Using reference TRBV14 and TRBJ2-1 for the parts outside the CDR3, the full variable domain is EAGVTQFPSHSVIEKGQTVTLRCDPISGHDNLYWYRRVMGKEIKFLLHFVKESKQDESGMPNNRFLAERTGGTYSTLKVQPAELEDSGVYFCASSLLLTNEQFFGPGTRLTVL.

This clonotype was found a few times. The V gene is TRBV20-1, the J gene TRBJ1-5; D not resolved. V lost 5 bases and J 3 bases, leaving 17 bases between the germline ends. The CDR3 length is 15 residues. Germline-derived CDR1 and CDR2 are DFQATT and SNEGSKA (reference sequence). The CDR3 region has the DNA TGCAGTGCTGCCAACCCCGGGGAAATCAATCAGCCCCAGCATTTT. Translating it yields CSAANPGEINQPQHF.